This TCR beta chain came from a study of vaccination and CD4 T cells after COVID-19. Whole-study context: Convalescent donors: six male, four female; seven Caucasian, two Asian, one multiracial, two Hispanic. A median of approximately 75 days (range 14 to 241) separated dose two from the taking of post-vaccine samples. Sampling after COVID took place at a median of about 98 days (range 35 to 161) following diagnosis.

The study's findings and limits: Post-vaccination, and not before, a median about 90% of reactive clones appeared in convalescent patients.

For this clonotype: Its antigen is still unknown.

CDR1 is SGHTA and CDR2 is FQGNSA in the germline V gene. This CDR3 contains 15 residues. Trimming pared 6 bases from V and 0 bases from J, leaving 15 bases between. Time point denoted: late sampling 161 to 241 days after vaccination in three convalescent patients. One entry per CDR3 protein, called by TCRdb with MiXCR from the PCR reads. Among some 29,000 distinct CDR3 sequences listed, approximately 51% were seen once. Specimen: CD4+ T cells from blood, collected about 7 months after SARS-CoV-2 vaccination. The receptor was isolated from a human donor who had recovered from COVID-19. This sequence joins TRBV7-2 and TRBJ2-7; possibly TRBD1 or TRBD2 for D (5 bases each). The CDR3 bases are TGTGCCAGCAGATCTGGTCGGGACGGCTCCTACGAGCAGTACTTC. Translated: CASRSGRDGSYEQYF.